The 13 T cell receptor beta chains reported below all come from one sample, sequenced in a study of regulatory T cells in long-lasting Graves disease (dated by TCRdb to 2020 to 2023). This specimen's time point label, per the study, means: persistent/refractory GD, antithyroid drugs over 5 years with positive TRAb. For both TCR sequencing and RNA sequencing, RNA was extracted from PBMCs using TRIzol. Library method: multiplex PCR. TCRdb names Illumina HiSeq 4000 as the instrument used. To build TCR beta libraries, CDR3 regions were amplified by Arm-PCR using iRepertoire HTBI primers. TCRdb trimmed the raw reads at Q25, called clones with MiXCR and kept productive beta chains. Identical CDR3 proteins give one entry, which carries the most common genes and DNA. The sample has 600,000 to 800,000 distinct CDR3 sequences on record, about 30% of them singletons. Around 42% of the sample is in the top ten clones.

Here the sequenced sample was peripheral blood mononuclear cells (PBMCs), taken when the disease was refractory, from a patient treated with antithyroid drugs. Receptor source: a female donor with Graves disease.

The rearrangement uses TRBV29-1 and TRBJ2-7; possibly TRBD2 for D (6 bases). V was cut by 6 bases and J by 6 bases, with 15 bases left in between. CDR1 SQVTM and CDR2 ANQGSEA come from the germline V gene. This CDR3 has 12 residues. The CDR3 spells CSVRDLTAEQYF. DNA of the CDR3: TGCAGCGTGCGGGACCTTACGGCCGAGCAGTACTTC.

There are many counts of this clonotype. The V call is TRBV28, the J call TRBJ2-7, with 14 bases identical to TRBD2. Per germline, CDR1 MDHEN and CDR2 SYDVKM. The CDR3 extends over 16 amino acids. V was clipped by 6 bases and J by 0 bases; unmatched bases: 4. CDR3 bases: TGTGCCAGCAGAGGACTAGCGGGAGGTTTCTCCTACGAGCAGTACTTC. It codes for CASRGLAGGFSYEQYF.

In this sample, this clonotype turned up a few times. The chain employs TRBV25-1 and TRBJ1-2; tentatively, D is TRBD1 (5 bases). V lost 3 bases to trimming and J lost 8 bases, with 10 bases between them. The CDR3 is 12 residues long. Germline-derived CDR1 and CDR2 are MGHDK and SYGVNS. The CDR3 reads CASSEFGGGYTF. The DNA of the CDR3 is TGTGCCAGCAGTGAGTTCGGGGGAGGCTACACCTTC.

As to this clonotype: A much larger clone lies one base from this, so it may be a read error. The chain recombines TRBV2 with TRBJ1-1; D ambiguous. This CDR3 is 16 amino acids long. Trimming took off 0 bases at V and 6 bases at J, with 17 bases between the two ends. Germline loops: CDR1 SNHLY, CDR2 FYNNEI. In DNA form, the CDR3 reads TGTGCCAGCAGTGAAGCCGTATCGACACTGGTATCTGAAGCTTTCTTT. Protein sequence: CASSEAVSTLVSEAFF.

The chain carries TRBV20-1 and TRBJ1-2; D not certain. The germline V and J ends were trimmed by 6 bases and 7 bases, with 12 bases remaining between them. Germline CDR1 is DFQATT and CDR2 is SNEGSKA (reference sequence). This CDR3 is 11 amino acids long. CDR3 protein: CSADVLGGYTF. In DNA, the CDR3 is TGCAGTGCCGACGTTTTAGGTGGCTACACCTTC.

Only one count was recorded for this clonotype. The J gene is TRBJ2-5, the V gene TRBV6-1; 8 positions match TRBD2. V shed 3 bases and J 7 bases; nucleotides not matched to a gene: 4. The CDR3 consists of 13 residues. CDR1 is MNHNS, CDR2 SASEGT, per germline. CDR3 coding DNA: TGTGCCAGCAGTGACTATCGGGGGGGGACCCAGTACTTC. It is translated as CASSDYRGGTQYF.

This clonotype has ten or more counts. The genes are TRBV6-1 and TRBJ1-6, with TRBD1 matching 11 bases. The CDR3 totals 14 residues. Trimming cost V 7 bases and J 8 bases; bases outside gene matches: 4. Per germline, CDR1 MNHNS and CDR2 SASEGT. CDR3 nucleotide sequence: TGTGCCAGCAAACGGGACAGGGGGGATTCACCCCTCCACTTT. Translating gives CASKRDRGDSPLHF.

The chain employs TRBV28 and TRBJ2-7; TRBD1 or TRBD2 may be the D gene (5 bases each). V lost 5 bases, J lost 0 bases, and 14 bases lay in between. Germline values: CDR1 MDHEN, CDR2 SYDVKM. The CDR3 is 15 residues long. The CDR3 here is CASSKVYGTSYEQYF. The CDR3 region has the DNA TGTGCCAGCAGTAAAGTATACGGGACCTCCTACGAGCAGTACTTC.

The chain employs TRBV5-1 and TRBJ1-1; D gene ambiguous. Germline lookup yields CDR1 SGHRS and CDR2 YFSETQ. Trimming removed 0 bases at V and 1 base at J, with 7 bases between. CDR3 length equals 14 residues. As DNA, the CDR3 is TGCGCCAGCAGCTTGGTTCCGACGAACACTGAAGCTTTCTTT. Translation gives CASSLVPTNTEAFF.

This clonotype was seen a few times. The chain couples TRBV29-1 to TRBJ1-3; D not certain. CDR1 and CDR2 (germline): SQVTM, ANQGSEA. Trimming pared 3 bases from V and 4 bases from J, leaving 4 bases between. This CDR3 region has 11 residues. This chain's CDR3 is CSVEDGNTIYF. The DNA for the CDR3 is TGCAGCGTTGAGGACGGAAACACCATATATTTT.

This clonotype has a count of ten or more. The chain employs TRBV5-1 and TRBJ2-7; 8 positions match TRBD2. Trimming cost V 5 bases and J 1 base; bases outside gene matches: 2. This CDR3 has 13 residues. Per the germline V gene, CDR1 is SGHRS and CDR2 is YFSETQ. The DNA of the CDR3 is TGCGCCAGCAGGATAGCGGGATCCTACGAGCAGTACTTC. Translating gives CASRIAGSYEQYF.

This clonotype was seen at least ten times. The CDR3 DNA sequence: TGTGCCAGCAGCGACGGGACACGGGACAGGGCCCAGCATTTT. Its protein is CASSDGTRDRAQHF. The chain carries TRBV2 and TRBJ1-5; 9 bases line up with TRBD1. CDR3 length: 14 residues. J gave up 11 bases and V 6 bases, and 11 bases lay outside the gene matches. Germline CDR1 reads SNHLY; CDR2 reads FYNNEI.

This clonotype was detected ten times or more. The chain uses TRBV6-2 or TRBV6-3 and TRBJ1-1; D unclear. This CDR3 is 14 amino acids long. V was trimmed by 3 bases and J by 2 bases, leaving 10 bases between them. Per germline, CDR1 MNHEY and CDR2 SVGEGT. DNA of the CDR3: TGTGCCAGCAGTTATATCCCCCCAAACACTGAAGCTTTCTTT. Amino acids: CASSYIPPNTEAFF.